The rows below give T cell receptor beta chains drawn from one sample of a study of blood T cell repertoires in COVID-19. Here immunoSEQ multiplex PCR was the method, and the copy in TCRdb shows in-frame clones only, minus some. The top ten hold roughly 14% of the sample, which has about 250,000 clones, 65% to 85% seen once. The specimen sequenced was peripheral blood. Receptor source: a person aged 70 to 79 with COVID-19, enrolled during active disease. The CDR3 runs from the conserved cysteine through the conserved F or W. Fields, in order: V gene, J gene, clone size, D gene, CDR3 protein, CDR3 DNA. A D gene is named only where the DNA matches it firmly. Clone size, where shown, is once, few, many, or a class for clones that have expanded.

v_gene: TRBV6-6; j_gene: TRBJ2-3; abundance: NA; d_gene: TRBD2; CDR3aa: CASSIAAGGTDTQYF; CDR3nt: TGTGCCAGCAGCATTGCAGCGGGGGGCACAGATACGCAGTATTTT
v_gene: TRBV6-5; j_gene: TRBJ1-5; abundance: NA; d_gene: NA; CDR3aa: CATQVSNQPQHF; CDR3nt: TGTGCCACGCAGGTCAGCAATCAGCCCCAGCATTTT
v_gene: TRBV29-1; j_gene: TRBJ2-1; abundance: NA; d_gene: TRBD2; CDR3aa: CSVAGLAGPNEQFF; CDR3nt: TGCAGCGTGGCTGGACTAGCGGGACCCAATGAGCAGTTCTTC
v_gene: TRBV5-1; j_gene: TRBJ2-3; abundance: NA; d_gene: NA; CDR3aa: CASSRVGGTTDTQYF; CDR3nt: TGCGCCAGCAGCAGGGTAGGGGGTACCACAGATACGCAGTATTTT
v_gene: TRBV2; j_gene: TRBJ1-1; abundance: NA; d_gene: NA; CDR3aa: CASSEYVRRNTEAFF; CDR3nt: TGTGCCAGCAGTGAATATGTGCGGAGGAACACTGAAGCTTTCTTT
v_gene: TRBV10-3; j_gene: TRBJ1-6; abundance: once; d_gene: TRBD1; CDR3aa: CAIKRGTGSSPLHF; CDR3nt: TGTGCCATAAAGAGGGGGACAGGAAGTTCACCCCTCCACTTT
v_gene: TRBV7-2; j_gene: TRBJ1-1; abundance: NA; d_gene: TRBD1; CDR3aa: CASSKEQGAVTEAFF; CDR3nt: TGTGCCAGCAGCAAAGAACAGGGGGCGGTCACTGAAGCTTTCTTT
v_gene: TRBV5-1; j_gene: TRBJ1-4; abundance: NA; d_gene: NA; CDR3aa: CASSLQGPNEKLFF; CDR3nt: TGCGCCAGCAGCTTACAGGGCCCGAATGAAAAACTGTTTTTT
v_gene: TRBV4-3; j_gene: TRBJ2-3; abundance: NA; d_gene: TRBD2; CDR3aa: CASSQESGGATDTQYF; CDR3nt: TGCGCCAGCAGCCAAGAAAGCGGGGGGGCAACAGATACGCAGTATTTT
v_gene: TRBV4-1; j_gene: TRBJ2-1; abundance: NA; d_gene: TRBD2; CDR3aa: CASSQDPGLAVNEQFF; CDR3nt: TGCGCCAGCAGCCAAGACCCGGGACTAGCGGTGAATGAGCAGTTCTTC
v_gene: TRBV7-8; j_gene: TRBJ2-7; abundance: NA; d_gene: NA; CDR3aa: CASSWGPTYEQYF; CDR3nt: TGTGCCAGCAGCTGGGGGCCCACCTACGAGCAGTACTTC
v_gene: TRBV19; j_gene: TRBJ1-5; abundance: NA; d_gene: NA; CDR3aa: CASSTDRAPQLAQHF; CDR3nt: TGTGCCAGTAGTACCGACCGGGCCCCACAACTAGCCCAGCATTTT
v_gene: TRBV9; j_gene: TRBJ1-3; abundance: NA; d_gene: NA; CDR3aa: CASSVGLGNTIYF; CDR3nt: TGTGCCAGCAGCGTAGGACTTGGAAACACCATATATTTT
v_gene: TRBV29-1; j_gene: TRBJ2-3; abundance: NA; d_gene: TRBD1; CDR3aa: CSVPQGADTQYF; CDR3nt: TGCAGCGTCCCTCAGGGGGCAGATACGCAGTATTTT
v_gene: TRBV4-1; j_gene: TRBJ1-5; abundance: NA; d_gene: NA; CDR3aa: CASSQVGGREPQHF; CDR3nt: TGCGCCAGCAGCCAAGTGGGCGGGAGAGAGCCCCAGCATTTT
v_gene: TRBV5-4; j_gene: TRBJ2-5; abundance: NA; d_gene: TRBD2; CDR3aa: CASSFGAGGSKETQYF; CDR3nt: TGTGCCAGCAGCTTTGGAGCGGGGGGGAGCAAGGAGACCCAGTACTTC
v_gene: TRBV29-1; j_gene: TRBJ2-7; abundance: NA; d_gene: TRBD1; CDR3aa: CSVEDRQGGPYEQYF; CDR3nt: TGCAGCGTTGAAGATCGACAGGGGGGACCCTACGAGCAGTACTTC
v_gene: TRBV7-6; j_gene: TRBJ2-1; abundance: NA; d_gene: TRBD1; CDR3aa: CASSPTGTAYNEQFF; CDR3nt: TGTGCCAGCAGCCCGACAGGGACAGCCTACAATGAGCAGTTCTTC
v_gene: TRBV3-1/TRBV3-2; j_gene: TRBJ2-2; abundance: NA; d_gene: NA; CDR3aa: CASSQAVQTRNTGELFF; CDR3nt: TGTGCCAGCAGCCAAGCTGTACAGACACGGAACACCGGGGAGCTGTTTTTT
v_gene: TRBV7-9; j_gene: TRBJ1-5; abundance: NA; d_gene: NA; CDR3aa: CASSIQGQPQHF; CDR3nt: TGTGCCAGCAGCATTCAGGGCCAGCCCCAGCATTTT
v_gene: TRBV28; j_gene: TRBJ1-2; abundance: NA; d_gene: TRBD1; CDR3aa: CASSFRGPYYGYTF; CDR3nt: TGTGCCAGCAGTTTCAGGGGGCCCTACTATGGCTACACCTTC
v_gene: TRBV5-1; j_gene: TRBJ2-3; abundance: NA; d_gene: TRBD1; CDR3aa: CASSLGQGAGDTQYF; CDR3nt: TGCGCCAGCAGCTTGGGGCAGGGGGCCGGAGATACGCAGTATTTT
v_gene: TRBV5-1; j_gene: TRBJ2-7; abundance: few; d_gene: TRBD1; CDR3aa: CASSLEGADEQYF; CDR3nt: TGCGCCAGCAGCTTGGAGGGGGCCGACGAGCAGTACTTC
v_gene: TRBV7-3; j_gene: TRBJ2-2; abundance: NA; d_gene: TRBD2; CDR3aa: CASGTSGRAGGELFF; CDR3nt: TGTGCCAGCGGGACTAGCGGGAGGGCCGGCGGGGAGCTGTTTTTT
v_gene: TRBV7-2; j_gene: TRBJ2-7; abundance: NA; d_gene: TRBD2; CDR3aa: CASSLRLAGTYEQYF; CDR3nt: TGTGCCAGCAGCCTTCGACTAGCGGGGACCTACGAGCAGTACTTC
v_gene: TRBV2; j_gene: TRBJ2-1; abundance: NA; d_gene: NA; CDR3aa: CARTGWGVSNEQFF; CDR3nt: TGTGCCAGGACAGGGTGGGGGGTATCGAATGAGCAGTTCTTC
v_gene: TRBV4-3; j_gene: TRBJ2-7; abundance: few; d_gene: TRBD1; CDR3aa: CASSQRDRGSYEQYF; CDR3nt: TGCGCCAGCAGCCAACGTGACAGGGGGTCCTACGAGCAGTACTTC
v_gene: TRBV28; j_gene: TRBJ1-4; abundance: few; d_gene: TRBD1; CDR3aa: CASRPPGTGGFEKLFF; CDR3nt: TGTGCCAGCAGGCCCCCCGGGACAGGGGGCTTCGAAAAACTGTTTTTT
v_gene: TRBV7-8; j_gene: TRBJ1-6; abundance: NA; d_gene: NA; CDR3aa: CASGHARRLGGSPLHF; CDR3nt: TGTGCCAGCGGACACGCCCGCCGCCTCGGGGGTTCACCCCTCCACTTT
v_gene: TRBV27; j_gene: TRBJ1-2; abundance: NA; d_gene: TRBD1; CDR3aa: CASSAYRGLGYTF; CDR3nt: TGTGCCAGCAGTGCGTACAGGGGGCTCGGCTACACCTTC
v_gene: TRBV10-3; j_gene: TRBJ2-5; abundance: once; d_gene: NA; CDR3aa: CAISEGVQETQYF; CDR3nt: TGTGCCATCAGTGAAGGGGTACAAGAGACCCAGTACTTC
v_gene: TRBV18; j_gene: TRBJ1-6; abundance: NA; d_gene: TRBD1; CDR3aa: CASSPGTGANSPLHF; CDR3nt: TGTGCCAGCTCGCCCGGGACAGGGGCCAATTCACCCCTCCACTTT
v_gene: TRBV3-1/TRBV3-2; j_gene: TRBJ2-7; abundance: NA; d_gene: TRBD2; CDR3aa: CASSQEGLAYEQYF; CDR3nt: TGTGCCAGCAGCCAAGAGGGACTAGCCTACGAGCAGTACTTC
v_gene: TRBV27; j_gene: TRBJ2-7; abundance: NA; d_gene: NA; CDR3aa: CASSFSSSYEQYF; CDR3nt: TGTGCCAGCAGTTTTAGTAGCTCCTACGAGCAGTACTTC
v_gene: TRBV18; j_gene: TRBJ1-1; abundance: few; d_gene: TRBD1; CDR3aa: CASSGDRGMNTEAFF; CDR3nt: TGTGCCAGCTCAGGCGACAGGGGGATGAACACTGAAGCTTTCTTT
v_gene: TRBV7-3; j_gene: TRBJ2-7; abundance: few; d_gene: NA; CDR3aa: CASSPAGSYEQYF; CDR3nt: TGTGCCAGCAGCCCCGCCGGTTCCTACGAGCAGTACTTC
v_gene: TRBV9; j_gene: TRBJ2-3; abundance: NA; d_gene: TRBD2; CDR3aa: CASRRGGGVADTQYF; CDR3nt: TGTGCCAGCAGACGTGGCGGGGGGGTCGCAGATACGCAGTATTTT
v_gene: TRBV6-4; j_gene: TRBJ2-3; abundance: NA; d_gene: NA; CDR3aa: CASSVGILSTDTQYF; CDR3nt: TGTGCCAGCAGTGTCGGGATCCTTAGCACAGATACGCAGTATTTT
v_gene: TRBV18; j_gene: TRBJ2-7; abundance: few; d_gene: TRBD1; CDR3aa: CASSPGPGQGSYEQYF; CDR3nt: TGTGCCAGCTCACCAGGGCCGGGACAGGGGAGTTACGAGCAGTACTTC
v_gene: TRBV19; j_gene: TRBJ1-4; abundance: NA; d_gene: NA; CDR3aa: CASADPWDSVEKLFF; CDR3nt: TGTGCCAGTGCCGACCCATGGGACTCGGTGGAAAAACTGTTTTTT
v_gene: TRBV20-1; j_gene: TRBJ2-1; abundance: NA; d_gene: NA; CDR3aa: CSATPRGQFF; CDR3nt: TGCAGTGCAACACCGCGGGGGCAGTTCTTC
v_gene: TRBV9; j_gene: TRBJ1-4; abundance: NA; d_gene: NA; CDR3aa: CASTRAGATNEKLFF; CDR3nt: TGTGCCAGCACCCGAGCGGGGGCAACTAATGAAAAACTGTTTTTT
v_gene: TRBV5-1; j_gene: TRBJ2-7; abundance: NA; d_gene: NA; CDR3aa: CASSGGTVAYEQYF; CDR3nt: TGCGCCAGCAGCGGCGGGACGGTAGCCTACGAGCAGTACTTC
v_gene: TRBV19; j_gene: TRBJ2-1; abundance: NA; d_gene: NA; CDR3aa: CASSMIGGNEQFF; CDR3nt: TGTGCCAGTAGTATGATAGGAGGCAATGAGCAGTTCTTC
v_gene: TRBV6-2/TRBV6-3; j_gene: TRBJ1-2; abundance: few; d_gene: NA; CDR3aa: CASSYPVGTDYTF; CDR3nt: TGTGCCAGCAGTTACCCCGTGGGGACTGACTACACCTTC
v_gene: TRBV5-4; j_gene: TRBJ2-5; abundance: NA; d_gene: TRBD1; CDR3aa: CASSLAGTGNQETQYF; CDR3nt: TGTGCCAGCAGCTTGGCCGGGACAGGGAATCAAGAGACCCAGTACTTC
v_gene: TRBV7-9; j_gene: TRBJ1-1; abundance: NA; d_gene: NA; CDR3aa: CASSLVISNTEAFF; CDR3nt: TGTGCCAGCAGCTTAGTAATTTCGAACACTGAAGCTTTCTTT
v_gene: TRBV14; j_gene: TRBJ2-7; abundance: NA; d_gene: NA; CDR3aa: CASSQGWGPFDEQYF; CDR3nt: TGTGCCAGCAGCCAAGGGTGGGGGCCGTTCGACGAGCAGTACTTC
v_gene: TRBV7-2; j_gene: TRBJ2-3; abundance: NA; d_gene: TRBD2; CDR3aa: CASSRTSGTRDTQYF; CDR3nt: TGTGCCAGCAGCAGGACTAGCGGCACCCGAGATACGCAGTATTTT
v_gene: TRBV2; j_gene: TRBJ2-2; abundance: NA; d_gene: NA; CDR3aa: CASRDSTDTNTGELFF; CDR3nt: TGTGCCAGCAGGGACAGCACAGATACGAACACCGGGGAGCTGTTTTTT
v_gene: TRBV28; j_gene: TRBJ1-1; abundance: few; d_gene: TRBD1; CDR3aa: CASRRGRGEAFF; CDR3nt: TGTGCCAGCAGGAGGGGGCGGGGTGAAGCTTTCTTT
v_gene: TRBV27; j_gene: TRBJ2-5; abundance: NA; d_gene: TRBD1; CDR3aa: CASSFRRSTGAVQETQYF; CDR3nt: TGTGCCAGCAGTTTTAGGAGGTCGACAGGGGCCGTACAAGAGACCCAGTACTTC
v_gene: TRBV28; j_gene: TRBJ1-1; abundance: NA; d_gene: TRBD1; CDR3aa: CASTGQGASGTEAFF; CDR3nt: TGTGCCAGCACAGGACAGGGGGCATCTGGGACTGAAGCTTTCTTT
v_gene: TRBV7-2; j_gene: TRBJ2-5; abundance: NA; d_gene: TRBD2; CDR3aa: CASSFRLAGGAGQETQYF; CDR3nt: TGTGCCAGCAGCTTTAGACTAGCGGGAGGAGCGGGCCAAGAGACCCAGTACTTC
v_gene: TRBV29-1; j_gene: TRBJ2-1; abundance: NA; d_gene: TRBD2; CDR3aa: CSARLAGGSNEQFF; CDR3nt: TGCAGCGCCAGACTAGCGGGGGGGAGTAATGAGCAGTTCTTC
v_gene: TRBV5-4; j_gene: TRBJ2-7; abundance: NA; d_gene: NA; CDR3aa: CASSHAGRSDEQYF; CDR3nt: TGTGCCAGCAGCCACGCAGGGAGGAGCGACGAGCAGTACTTC
v_gene: TRBV2; j_gene: TRBJ1-5; abundance: NA; d_gene: NA; CDR3aa: CASSDHGSNQPQHF; CDR3nt: TGTGCCAGCAGTGATCATGGTAGTAATCAGCCCCAGCATTTT
v_gene: TRBV7-2; j_gene: TRBJ2-5; abundance: NA; d_gene: TRBD2; CDR3aa: CASSFLGSGGVKETQYF; CDR3nt: TGTGCCAGCAGCTTTTTAGGTAGCGGGGGGGTAAAAGAGACCCAGTACTTC
v_gene: TRBV4-1; j_gene: TRBJ2-7; abundance: NA; d_gene: NA; CDR3aa: CASSQGWSVAYEQYF; CDR3nt: TGCGCCAGCAGCCAAGGCTGGTCGGTAGCCTACGAGCAGTACTTC
v_gene: TRBV11-2; j_gene: TRBJ2-5; abundance: once; d_gene: TRBD2; CDR3aa: CASSSPRGGRGIPETQYF; CDR3nt: TGTGCCAGCAGCTCGCCGCGTGGCGGGAGAGGCATACCAGAGACCCAGTACTTC